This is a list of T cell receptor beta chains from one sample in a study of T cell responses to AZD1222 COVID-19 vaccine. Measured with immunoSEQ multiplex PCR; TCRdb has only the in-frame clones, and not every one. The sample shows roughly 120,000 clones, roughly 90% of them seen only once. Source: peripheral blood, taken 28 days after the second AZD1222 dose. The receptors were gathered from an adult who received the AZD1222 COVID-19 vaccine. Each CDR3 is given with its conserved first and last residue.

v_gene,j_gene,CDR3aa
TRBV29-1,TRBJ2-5,CSVNGIQGLGETQYF
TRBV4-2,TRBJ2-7,CASSPYWSRDRDSSYEQYF
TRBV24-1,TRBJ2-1,CATSDIRTGLGEQFF
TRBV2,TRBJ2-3,CASSERPGIDTQYF
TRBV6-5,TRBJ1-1,CASVLGGSDTEAFF
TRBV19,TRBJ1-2,CASSNTGLSNYGYTF
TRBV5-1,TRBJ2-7,CASSLGHQTSYEQYF
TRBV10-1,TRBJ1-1,CASISRQGRNTEAFF
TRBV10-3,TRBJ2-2,CAIKVGTGGELFF
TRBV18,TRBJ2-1,CASSPTSGDSYNEQFF
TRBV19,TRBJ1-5,CASSTEQVDSNQPQHF